The rows below give T cell receptor beta chains drawn from one sample of a study of blood T cell repertoires in COVID-19. Clones were read by immunoSEQ multiplex PCR, and TCRdb kept only the in-frame ones, dropping some. The repertoire holds approximately 230,000 clones, roughly four fifths seen once, with about 10% in the top ten. The sequenced sample consisted of peripheral blood. The receptors shown here come from a man older than 75 with acute or convalescent COVID-19. The CDR3 runs from the conserved cysteine through the conserved F or W. The order of the fields is CDR3 protein, CDR3 DNA, D gene, J gene, clone size, V gene. The D gene is left open where the match is weak. Size is omitted from some rows. Given values are once, few, many or a class for expanded clones.

CASSLGREGQPQHF TGCGCCAGCAGCTTGGGGAGGGAAGGGCAGCCCCAGCATTTT . TRBJ1-5 once TRBV5-1
CASTPTSGRGNEQFF TGTGCCAGCACCCCGACTAGCGGGAGGGGAAATGAGCAGTTCTTC TRBD2 TRBJ2-1 . TRBV11-1
CAWRRDRQSNTEAFF TGTGCCTGGAGACGGGACAGGCAAAGTAACACTGAAGCTTTCTTT TRBD1 TRBJ1-1 . TRBV30
CASSLDRLDADTQYF TGTGCCAGCAGCTTAGATCGACTAGACGCAGATACGCAGTATTTT . TRBJ2-3 . TRBV7-2
CASSLLREDRFEQYF TGTGCCAGCAGCCTCCTCCGGGAAGATCGATTCGAGCAGTACTTC . TRBJ2-7 . TRBV13
CASSRDIPNYGYTF TGTGCCAGCAGCCGGGACATCCCTAACTATGGCTACACCTTC . TRBJ1-2 . TRBV21-1
CASSHRGTGGTEAFF TGTGCCAGCAGCCATAGGGGGACAGGGGGCACTGAAGCTTTCTTT TRBD1 TRBJ1-1 . TRBV3-1/TRBV3-2
CASRLGGLSYEQYF TGTGCCAGCAGGTTGGGCGGACTCTCCTACGAGCAGTACTTC . TRBJ2-7 few TRBV7-8
CASSARPGQGNTGELFF TGCGCCAGCAGCGCGCGACCGGGACAGGGTAACACCGGGGAGCTGTTTTTT TRBD1 TRBJ2-2 . TRBV5-1
CASSFRGARRETQYF TGTGCCAGCAGTTTCCGGGGGGCGCGGAGAGAGACCCAGTACTTC . TRBJ2-5 . TRBV28
CASSKDRDEAFF TGTGCCAGCAGCAAAGACAGAGATGAAGCTTTCTTT . TRBJ1-1 once TRBV9
CASSANSRGIGANVLTF TGTGCCAGCAGCGCCAATTCAAGGGGGATTGGGGCCAACGTCCTGACTTTC . TRBJ2-6 . TRBV9
CASSRVSRVDEQYF TGTGCCAGCAGTAGAGTGAGCAGGGTTGACGAGCAGTACTTC . TRBJ2-7 few TRBV27
CATSGTLGQGQETQYF TGTGCCACCAGTGGTACCCTCGGACAGGGCCAAGAGACCCAGTACTTC TRBD1 TRBJ2-5 . TRBV24-1
CASSPGTALPGGYTF TGTGCCAGCAGCCCCGGGACAGCTCTTCCGGGTGGCTACACCTTC TRBD1 TRBJ1-2 . TRBV7-2
CASSLLAVTYNEQFF TGTGCCAGCAGCTTGCTAGCGGTTACCTACAATGAGCAGTTCTTC TRBD2 TRBJ2-1 . TRBV5-8
CAWSARWEAFF TGTGCCTGGAGTGCCCGGTGGGAAGCTTTCTTT . TRBJ1-1 . TRBV30
CASSPGTVNTGELFF TGTGCCAGCAGCCCTGGGACAGTCAACACCGGGGAGCTGTTTTTT TRBD1 TRBJ2-2 . TRBV7-2
CASSLGLRRPTDTQYF TGCGCCAGCAGCTTGGGACTCCGCCGACCTACAGATACGCAGTATTTT . TRBJ2-3 . TRBV5-1
CASSGTSGEYEQYF TGCGCCAGCAGCGGGACTAGCGGAGAATACGAGCAGTACTTC TRBD2 TRBJ2-7 once TRBV5-1
CASSIAASGGVYNEQFF TGTGCCAGTAGTATAGCGGCTAGCGGGGGTGTCTACAATGAGCAGTTCTTC TRBD2 TRBJ2-1 . TRBV19
CASSTEVEQYF TGCGCCAGCAGCACCGAGGTAGAGCAGTACTTC . TRBJ2-7 . TRBV5-1
CASSLRGETQYF TGTGCCAGCAGCTTAAGGGGAGAGACCCAGTACTTC . TRBJ2-5 . TRBV7-2
CASSLATGTYEQYF TGTGCCAGCAGCTTAGCGACAGGGACCTACGAGCAGTACTTC TRBD1 TRBJ2-7 few TRBV7-8
CASSHRTARADTQYF TGTGCCAGCAGTCATCGGACAGCACGGGCAGATACGCAGTATTTT . TRBJ2-3 once TRBV27
CASRGGWRETQYF TGTGCCAGCAGAGGTGGGTGGAGAGAGACCCAGTACTTC . TRBJ2-5 . TRBV27
CASSFRQVDTQYF TGTGCCAGCAGTTTCCGACAGGTCGATACGCAGTATTTT . TRBJ2-3 . TRBV6-5
CASRATGAGNTIYF TGTGCCAGCAGGGCGACAGGGGCTGGAAACACCATATATTTT TRBD1 TRBJ1-3 . TRBV25-1
CASSSIRAPRLGQYF TGTGCCAGCAGCTCGATAAGGGCCCCCAGACTAGGGCAGTACTTC . TRBJ2-7 few TRBV5-5
CASSTPGENYGYTF TGTGCCAGTAGTACCCCGGGTGAGAACTATGGCTACACCTTC . TRBJ1-2 few TRBV19
CASRSDRGPNQPQHF TGTGCCAGCAGATCGGACAGGGGACCCAATCAGCCCCAGCATTTT TRBD1 TRBJ1-5 . TRBV28
CAEGGDEQFF TGTGCTGAAGGGGGGGATGAGCAGTTCTTC . TRBJ2-1 . TRBV12-3/TRBV12-4
CASSFGGYNEQFF TGTGCCAGCAGCTTTGGCGGGTACAATGAGCAGTTCTTC . TRBJ2-1 . TRBV11-3
CASSPPVGTGGFYEQYF TGTGCCAGCTCACCACCGGTAGGGACAGGGGGCTTTTACGAGCAGTACTTC TRBD1 TRBJ2-7 . TRBV18
CASSLTGDYGYTF TGTGCCAGCTCACTAACAGGGGACTATGGCTACACCTTC TRBD1 TRBJ1-2 . TRBV18
CASSNFGQFATEAFF TGTGCCAGCAGTAACTTCGGACAGTTTGCGACTGAAGCTTTCTTT . TRBJ1-1 . TRBV2
CATSRQGGNQPQHF TGTGCCACCAGCAGACAGGGGGGCAATCAGCCCCAGCATTTT TRBD1 TRBJ1-5 once TRBV15
CASSYSTPGGEQFF TGTGCCAGCAGTTATTCGACACCTGGAGGTGAGCAGTTCTTC . TRBJ2-1 once TRBV6-6
CASSLGDYSYEQYF TGCGCCAGCAGCTTGGGGGACTACTCCTACGAGCAGTACTTC TRBD2 TRBJ2-7 . TRBV5-1
CASSYTQNTGELFF TGTGCCAGCAGTTACACACAGAACACCGGGGAGCTGTTTTTT . TRBJ2-2 . TRBV6-6
CASSTVAGNTIYF TGTGCCAGTAGTACGGTGGCTGGAAACACCATATATTTT . TRBJ1-3 once TRBV19